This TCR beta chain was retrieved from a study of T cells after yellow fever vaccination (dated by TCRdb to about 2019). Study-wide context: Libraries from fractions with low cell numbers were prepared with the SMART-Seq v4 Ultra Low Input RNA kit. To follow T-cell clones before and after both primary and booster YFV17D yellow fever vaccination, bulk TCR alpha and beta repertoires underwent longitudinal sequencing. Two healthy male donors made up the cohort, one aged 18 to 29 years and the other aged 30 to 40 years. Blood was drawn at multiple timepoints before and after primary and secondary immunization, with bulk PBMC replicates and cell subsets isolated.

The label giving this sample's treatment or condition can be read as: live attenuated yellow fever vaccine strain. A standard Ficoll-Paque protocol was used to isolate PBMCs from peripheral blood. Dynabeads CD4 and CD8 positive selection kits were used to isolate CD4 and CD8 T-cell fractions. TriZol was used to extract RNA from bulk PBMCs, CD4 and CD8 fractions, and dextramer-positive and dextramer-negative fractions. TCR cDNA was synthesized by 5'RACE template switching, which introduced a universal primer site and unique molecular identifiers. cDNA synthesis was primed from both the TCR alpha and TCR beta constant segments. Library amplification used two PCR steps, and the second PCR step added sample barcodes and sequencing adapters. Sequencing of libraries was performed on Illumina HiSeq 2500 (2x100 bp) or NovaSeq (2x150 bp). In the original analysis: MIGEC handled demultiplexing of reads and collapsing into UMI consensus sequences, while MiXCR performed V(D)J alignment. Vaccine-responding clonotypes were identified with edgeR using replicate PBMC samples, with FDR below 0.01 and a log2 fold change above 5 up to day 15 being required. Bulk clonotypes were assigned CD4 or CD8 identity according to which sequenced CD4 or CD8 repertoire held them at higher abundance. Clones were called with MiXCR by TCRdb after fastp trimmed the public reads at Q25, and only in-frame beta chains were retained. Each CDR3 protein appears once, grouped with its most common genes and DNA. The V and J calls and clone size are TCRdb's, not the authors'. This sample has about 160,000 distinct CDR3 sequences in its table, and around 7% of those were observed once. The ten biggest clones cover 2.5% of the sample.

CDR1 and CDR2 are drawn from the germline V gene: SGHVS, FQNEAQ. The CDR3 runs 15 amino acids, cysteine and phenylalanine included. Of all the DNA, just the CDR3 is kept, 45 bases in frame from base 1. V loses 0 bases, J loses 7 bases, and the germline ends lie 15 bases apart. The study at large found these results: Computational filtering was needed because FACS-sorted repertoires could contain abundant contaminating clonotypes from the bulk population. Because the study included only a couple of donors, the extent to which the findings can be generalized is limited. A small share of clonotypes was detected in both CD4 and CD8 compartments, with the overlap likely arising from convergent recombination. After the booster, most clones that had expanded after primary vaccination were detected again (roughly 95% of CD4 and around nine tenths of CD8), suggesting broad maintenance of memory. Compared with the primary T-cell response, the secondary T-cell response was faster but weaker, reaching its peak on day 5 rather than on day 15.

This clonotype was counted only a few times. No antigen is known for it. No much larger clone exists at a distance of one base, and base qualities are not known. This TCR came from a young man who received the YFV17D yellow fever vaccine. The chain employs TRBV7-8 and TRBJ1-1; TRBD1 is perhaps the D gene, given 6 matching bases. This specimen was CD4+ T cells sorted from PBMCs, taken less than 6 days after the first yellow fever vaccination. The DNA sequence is TGTGCCAGCAGCTTAGCACCACAGGGTTTTAGTGAAGCTTTCTTT. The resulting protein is CASSLAPQGFSEAFF. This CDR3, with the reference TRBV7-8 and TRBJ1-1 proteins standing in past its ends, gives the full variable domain GAGVSQSPRYKVAKRGQDVALRCDPISGHVSLFWYQQALGQGPEFLTYFQNEAQLDKSGLPSDRFFAERPEGSVSTLKIQRTQQEDSAVYLCASSLAPQGFSEAFFGQGTRLTVV.